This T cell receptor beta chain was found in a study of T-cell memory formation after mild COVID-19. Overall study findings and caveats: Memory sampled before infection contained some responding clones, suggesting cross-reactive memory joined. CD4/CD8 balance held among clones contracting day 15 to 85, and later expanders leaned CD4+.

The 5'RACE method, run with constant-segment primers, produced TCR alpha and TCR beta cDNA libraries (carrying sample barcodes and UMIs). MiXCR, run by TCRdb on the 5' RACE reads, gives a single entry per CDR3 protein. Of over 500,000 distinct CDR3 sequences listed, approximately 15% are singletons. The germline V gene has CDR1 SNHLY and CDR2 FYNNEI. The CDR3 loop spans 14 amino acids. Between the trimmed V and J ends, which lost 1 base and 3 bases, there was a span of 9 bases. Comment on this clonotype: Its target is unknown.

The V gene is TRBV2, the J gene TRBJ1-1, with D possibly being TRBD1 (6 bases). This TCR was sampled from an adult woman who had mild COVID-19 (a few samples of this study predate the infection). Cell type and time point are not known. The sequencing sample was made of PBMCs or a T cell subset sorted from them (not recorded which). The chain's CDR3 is CASSEDRADTEAFF. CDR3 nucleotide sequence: TGTGCCAGCAGTGAAGACAGGGCGGACACTGAAGCTTTCTTT.